The clone carrying this T cell receptor beta chain was observed a few times. Antigen unknown. The sample originates from a study of T cell repertoires in cytomegalovirus infection. In the study overall: CMV epitopes used comprised recently identified HLA-C-restricted ones and well-studied HLA-B-restricted ones. Carrying CMV and the relevant HLA type showed in public TCR beta signatures.

Study results and caveats: HLA-C-restricted, CMV-specific TCR beta clonotypes were dominant ex vivo.

The CDR3 loop spans 16 amino acids. Germline V gene lookup returns CDR1 MNHEY and CDR2 SVGEGT. V lost 0 bases to trimming and J lost 1 base, with 12 bases between them. TCRdb re-derived calls from the reads in MiXCR, one entry per CDR3 protein. This sample has about 480,000 distinct CDR3 sequences, with around a third found just once. The specimen comprised cultured PBMCs, sampled from culture after CMV antigen stimulation. This TCR derives from a human donor in good health (CMV status not recorded). Some clones in this sample may be carry-over from other donors' samples. This rearrangement joins TRBV6-2 or TRBV6-3 to TRBJ1-1; perhaps TRBD1 as D (5 bases). The CDR3 is CASSYSGTGRNTEAFF. In DNA form, the CDR3 reads TGTGCCAGCAGTTACTCAGGGACGGGTCGGAACACTGAAGCTTTCTTT.